This record concerns one T cell receptor (beta chain) sequence. The sample comes from a study of cytomegalovirus exposure and HLA in healthy donors. The PCR used 60 Vbeta and 13 Jbeta primers. TCRdb's copy holds only in-frame clones and misses some; the assay was immunoSEQ multiplex PCR. The sample has fewer than 100,000 clones, over 75% seen once. Healthy donors of bone marrow made up the group. The CDR3 covers 15 residues. Germline V CDR1 and CDR2: SNHLY, FYNNEI. V dropped 2 bases and J dropped 1; count of bases not matched to a gene: 3. V is TRBV2 and J is TRBJ2-5, with 8 bases aligning to TRBD1. The origin of this receptor is a male donor in good health and CMV-seropositive. The sequencing input was PBMCs. The CDR3 DNA reads TGTGCCAGCAGTGAATATCAGGGGGCCCAAGAGACCCAGTACTTC. It translates to CASSEYQGAQETQYF. Full variable domain (outside the CDR3, taken from reference TRBV2 and TRBJ2-5): EPEVTQTPSHQVTQMGQEVILRCVPISNHLYFYWYRQILGQKVEFLVSFYNNEISEKSEIFDDQFSVERPDGSNFTLKIRSTKLEDSAMYFCASSEYQGAQETQYFGPGTRLLVL.